A single sample is the source of the 22 T cell receptor beta chains below, sequenced in a study of read filtering for tumor transcriptome and immune sequencing. This library used roughly 400 ng RNA and molecular barcoded adaptors spanning alpha/delta and beta/gamma chains. MiXCR, run by TCRdb on the reads, gives a single entry per CDR3 protein. Of 130,000 or so distinct CDR3 sequences in the sample, about 13% were seen once. Material for sequencing was a population of CD138-negative cells sorted from bone marrow. Source of these receptors: a donor at least 40 years old with multiple myeloma.

At least ten counts were recorded for this clonotype. The chain links TRBV7-2 to TRBJ2-3, with D hard to call. Germline V gene lookup returns CDR1 SGHTA and CDR2 FQGNSA. The ends were cut back, 0 bases at V and 3 bases at J, with 7 bases in the middle. The CDR3 covers 14 residues. CDR3 loop: CASSLAFRTDTQYF. CDR3 coding DNA: TGTGCCAGCAGCTTAGCGTTCAGGACAGATACGCAGTATTTT.

There are many counts of this clonotype. The genes are TRBV7-8 and TRBJ2-7; D is perhaps TRBD1 or TRBD2 (6 bases each). The CDR3 length is 14 residues. CDR1 SGHVS and CDR2 FQNEAQ come from the germline V gene. Trimming cost V 5 bases and J 2 bases, with 13 bases left between them. CDR3 DNA: TGTGCCAGCAGCCCCGGAGGGACAACCTACGAGCAGTACTTC. Protein sequence: CASSPGGTTYEQYF.

This clonotype has ten or more counts. An end of the junction differs from the germline gene, which may be a read error. The CDR3 DNA is TGTGCCAGCAGTTACGGACTAGTCACAGATACGCGGTATTTT. This encodes CASSYGLVTDTRYF. The chain links TRBV6-2 or TRBV6-3 to TRBJ2-3; 7 bases agree with TRBD2. Germline V gives CDR1 MNHEY, CDR2 SVGEGT. The CDR3 contains 14 residues.

This clonotype was detected many times. CDR3 sequence (DNA): TGTGCCAGCAGTCCTTATACGAACACTGAAGCTTTCTTT. Encoded protein: CASSPYTNTEAFF. This chain joins TRBV27 and TRBJ1-1; D uncertain. CDR1 is MNHEY, CDR2 SMNVEV, per germline (reference sequence). V was trimmed by 5 bases and J by 1 base, leaving 8 bases between them. The CDR3 consists of 13 residues.

Many counts were recorded for this clonotype. J is TRBJ2-4 and V is TRBV7-2, with D perhaps matching TRBD1 (5 bases). Trimming removed 5 bases from V and 6 bases from J, with 14 bases in between. Germline V CDR1 and CDR2: SGHTA, FQGNSA. CDR3 length: 14 amino acids. The CDR3 protein is CASSPSGIANIQYF. The CDR3 DNA sequence: TGTGCCAGCAGCCCCTCAGGGATCGCAAACATTCAGTACTTC. Full variable domain (outside the CDR3, taken from reference TRBV7-2 and TRBJ2-4): GAGVSQSPSNKVTEKGKDVELRCDPISGHTALYWYRQSLGQGLEFLIYFQGNSAPDKSGLPSDRFSAERTGGSVSTLTIQRTQQEDSAVYLCASSPSGIANIQYFGAGTRLSVL.

In its sample, this clonotype was seen many times. The chain employs TRBV5-1 and TRBJ2-5, with D possibly being TRBD2 (6 bases). This CDR3 contains 14 residues. Germline CDR1 is SGHRS and CDR2 is YFSETQ. Trimming removed 0 bases from V and 3 bases from J, with 9 bases in between. In DNA, the CDR3 is TGCGCCAGCAGCTTGGGCGGAGGGAAAGAGACCCAGTACTTC. Protein sequence: CASSLGGGKETQYF.

The chain employs TRBV19 and TRBJ1-1, with a tentative D call TRBD1 (6 bases). The V gene lost 7 bases and the J gene lost 1 base, with 19 bases spanning the gap. The V gene's germline CDR1 is LNHDA and CDR2 SQIVND (reference sequence). The CDR3 contains 16 residues. CDR3 protein: CASKVGAGRGNTEAFF. The CDR3, as DNA: TGTGCCAGTAAGGTGGGGGCGGGGCGCGGGAACACTGAAGCTTTCTTT.

As to this clonotype: This may arise from a read error, as a much more abundant clone is one base away. The gene calls are TRBV29-1 and TRBJ2-2; D gene unclear. The ends were cut back, 5 bases at V and 4 bases at J, with 8 bases in the middle. The CDR3 consists of 12 residues. Per germline, CDR1 SQVTM and CDR2 ANQGSEA. This CDR3 reads CSVTRLTGELFF. The CDR3 nucleotides read TGCAGCGTTACAAGGCTCACCGGGGAGCTGTTTTTT.

This clonotype was detected many times. The gene calls are TRBV3-1 and TRBJ1-2, with a tentative D call TRBD1 (5 bases). The CDR3 loop spans 11 amino acids. Trimming shortened V by 3 bases and J by 13 bases, and 12 bases separated the two germline ends. Germline V gene lookup returns CDR1 LGHDT and CDR2 YNNKEL (reference sequence). This chain's CDR3 is CASSHQGGLTF. The CDR3 bases are TGTGCCAGCAGCCACCAGGGAGGCCTCACCTTC.

A remark on this clonotype: Possible read error: a much larger clone is one base away. V usage is TRBV11-3 and J usage is TRBJ2-1, with no clear D. Germline assignment: CDR1 SGHNT and CDR2 YENEEA. The CDR3 runs to 16 residues. The CDR3 here is CASTLDPDPSYDEQFF. Here the CDR3 DNA reads TGTGCCAGCACCTTAGATCCGGATCCTTCCTACGATGAGCAGTTCTTC.

Turning to this clonotype: One base away lies a much larger clone, so this may be a sequencing read error. The rearrangement uses TRBV2 and TRBJ2-5; 11 bases line up with TRBD1. The V segment lost 4 bases and the J segment 4 bases; nucleotides outside the gene matches: 5. The CDR3 loop spans 15 amino acids. Germline V gene sequence: CDR1 SNHLY, CDR2 FYNNEI. This CDR3 is CASSVVGTGGETQYF. The CDR3 coding sequence is TGTGCCAGCAGTGTAGTCGGGACAGGGGGAGAGACCCAGTACTTC.

The rearrangement uses TRBV12-5 and TRBJ1-3; 8 positions agree with TRBD1. The CDR3 covers 15 residues. Germline V gene data show CDR1 as LGHNT and CDR2 as FRNRAP. J gave up 7 bases and V 3 bases, and 8 bases lay outside the gene matches. The CDR3 DNA reads TGTGCTAGTGGTTTTGCGGCAGGGGGCATGAACACCATATATTTT. Translation gives CASGFAAGGMNTIYF.

For this clonotype: One end of the junction is discordant with germline, which a read error may explain. The V call is TRBV12-3 or TRBV12-4, the J call TRBJ2-6, with D perhaps TRBD1 (5 bases). The CDR3 contains 15 residues. The CDR3 sequence: CASTGAFSGASVLTF. In DNA, the CDR3 is TGTGCCAGCACCGGAGCTTTCTCTGGGGCCAGCGTCCTGACTTTC.

This clonotype was observed at least ten times. V is TRBV18 and J is TRBJ1-1, with a weak D call TRBD1 (5 bases). The CDR3 totals 16 residues. V was shortened by 2 bases and J by 1 base, with 14 bases between the two germline ends. Per the germline V gene, CDR1 is KGHSH and CDR2 is LQKENI. CDR3 sequence: CASSPYPTGPNTEAFF. CDR3 coding DNA: TGTGCCAGCTCACCATACCCCACGGGACCGAACACTGAAGCTTTCTTT.

This clonotype was counted at least ten times. The chain couples TRBV5-1 to TRBJ2-7, with unresolved D. The germline CDR1 and CDR2 sequences are SGHRS and YFSETQ. The CDR3 extends over 13 amino acids. V shed 0 bases and J shed 3 bases, with 7 bases lying between them. The CDR3 sequence is CASSLAPIYEQYF. For the CDR3, the DNA is TGCGCCAGCAGCTTGGCCCCTATCTACGAGCAGTACTTC.

This clonotype was seen a few times. Given a much more abundant clone one base away, this may be a read error. The chain recombines TRBV20-1 with TRBJ2-1; 7 nucleotides line up with TRBD2. The CDR3 has 13 amino acids. Losses at the gene ends were 7 bases for V and 7 bases for J; bases not matched to a gene: 10. Looked up from germline, CDR1 is DFQATT and CDR2 is SNEGSKA (reference sequence). The CDR3 here is CSGARPAGNEQFF. The CDR3 nucleotides are TGCAGTGGGGCTCGACCAGCGGGAAATGAGCAGTTCTTC.

The chain joins TRBV6-2 or TRBV6-3 to TRBJ2-2; possible D gene TRBD2, 5 bases. V lost 4 bases and J 2 bases, leaving 8 bases between the germline ends. The CDR3 totals 14 residues. Germline CDR1 is MNHEY and CDR2 is SVGEGT. The CDR3 coding sequence is TGTGCCAGCAGTTTCCGGGATAACACCGGGGAGCTGTTTTTT. The encoded protein is CASSFRDNTGELFF.

This clonotype was picked up many times. The CDR3 here is CASSGLAGAEQFF. CDR3 sequence (DNA): TGTGCCAGTAGTGGATTAGCGGGAGCTGAGCAGTTCTTC. The chain employs TRBV19 and TRBJ2-1; 9 bases agree with TRBD2. The CDR3 contains 13 residues. Germline V gene lookup returns CDR1 LNHDA and CDR2 SQIVND (reference sequence). V was pared by 5 bases and J by 9 bases, with 5 bases of the junction left unmatched. The full variable domain, rest sourced from reference TRBV19 and TRBJ2-1, is DGGITQSPKYLFRKEGQNVTLSCEQNLNHDAMYWYRQDPGQGLRLIYYSQIVNDFQKGDIAEGYSVSREKKESFPLTVTSAQKNPTAFYLCASSGLAGAEQFFGPGTRLTVL.

The table lists this clonotype with a few counts. The chain couples TRBV7-2 to TRBJ2-3; D gene unclear. Trimming removed 1 base from V and 1 base from J, with 9 bases in between. Per germline, CDR1 SGHTA and CDR2 FQGNSA. CDR3 length: 15 residues. The CDR3 is CASSLGTARTDTQYF. Written as DNA, the CDR3 is TGTGCCAGCAGCTTAGGGACGGCTCGCACAGATACGCAGTATTTT.

This clonotype appeared a few times. The V gene is TRBV6-2 or TRBV6-3, the J gene TRBJ2-7; D could derive from TRBD1 or TRBD2 (5 bases each). Trimming took 5 bases from V and 0 from J, leaving 17 bases between them. The CDR3 loop spans 16 amino acids. From germline, CDR1 is MNHEY and CDR2 SVGEGT. The CDR3 is CASSGLSGTPSYEQYF. In DNA, the CDR3 is TGTGCCAGCAGTGGACTTTCCGGGACCCCCTCCTACGAGCAGTACTTC.

On this clonotype itself: A read error may explain this, as a much larger clone is one base away. This chain joins TRBV29-1 and TRBJ2-5, with no clear D. The CDR3 extends over 12 amino acids. Germline V lookup: CDR1 SQVTM, CDR2 ANQGSEA. CDR3 loop: CSVGALQETRYF. In DNA, the CDR3 is TGCAGCGTTGGAGCCCTACAAGAGACCCGGTACTTC.

This clonotype was counted ten times or more. The chain combines TRBV7-9 with TRBJ2-1; D remains unclear. This CDR3 is 13 amino acids long. CDR1 SEHNR and CDR2 FQNEAQ come from the germline V gene (reference sequence). V lost 7 bases, J lost 4 bases, and 11 bases lay in between. The CDR3 here is CASTPSAYNEQFF. The CDR3 DNA reads TGTGCCAGCACCCCATCGGCATACAATGAGCAGTTCTTC.